These 13 T cell receptor beta chains originate from one sample sequenced in a study of blood T cell repertoires in COVID-19. The repertoire was sequenced with immunoSEQ multiplex PCR; TCRdb's copy has only in-frame clones and lacks some. The repertoire holds approximately 220,000 clones, with 70% to 90% as singletons. Sequences were obtained from PBMCs or T cells enriched from blood (not recorded which). The receptors were gathered from a young man who had recovered from COVID-19.

In its sample, this clone was seen a few times. The rearrangement joins TRBV6-2 or TRBV6-3 to TRBJ2-7; 7 bases are shared with TRBD1. Germline values: CDR1 MNHEY, CDR2 SVGEGT. CDR3 size: 15 residues. The junction had 4 bases not matched to a gene; V was cut back by 0 bases and J by 2 bases. CDR3 region: CASSYSDRAAYEQYF. In DNA, the CDR3 is TGTGCCAGCAGTTACTCAGACAGGGCTGCCTACGAGCAGTACTTC.

V gene TRBV6-5 combines with J gene TRBJ1-3; 7 bases are a match to TRBD1. This CDR3 contains 15 residues. J gave up 0 bases and V 5 bases, and 4 bases lay outside the gene matches. From germline, CDR1 is MNHEY and CDR2 SVGAGI. The CDR3 region is CASSRTGDSGNTIYF. In nucleotides, the CDR3 is TGTGCCAGCAGTCGTACAGGGGACTCTGGAAACACCATATATTTT.

Here the CDR3 reads CATSRKTVNTEAFF. CDR3 bases: TGTGCCACCAGCAGAAAGACAGTGAACACTGAAGCTTTCTTT. The genes are TRBV15 and TRBJ1-1, with a possible D match to TRBD1 (5 bases). CDR3 length: 14 residues. Trimming took off 2 bases at V and 0 bases at J, with 7 bases between the two ends. The germline CDR1 and CDR2 sequences are LNHNV and YYDKDF (reference sequence).

The J gene is TRBJ2-5, the V gene TRBV27; TRBD1 matches at 7 bases. The length of the CDR3 is 13 residues. Unmatched junction bases numbered 10, after V lost 5 bases and J lost 10 bases. CDR1 and CDR2 from the germline V gene are MNHEY and SMNVEV (reference sequence). CDR3 DNA sequence: TGTGCCAGCAGTGGCTGGACAGGAGGAGGCCAGTACTTC. Residues: CASSGWTGGGQYF.

The V and J genes are TRBV19 and TRBJ1-5, with D uncertain. Per germline, CDR1 LNHDA and CDR2 SQIVND (reference sequence). The CDR3 consists of 17 residues. The V gene lost 0 bases and the J gene lost 5 bases, with 17 bases spanning the gap. The CDR3 is CASSIDGLGSLYQPQHF. The CDR3 bases are TGTGCCAGTAGTATAGATGGTCTGGGCAGTTTATATCAGCCCCAGCATTTT. Combining the CDR3 with reference TRBV19 and TRBJ1-5 gives the whole variable domain DGGITQSPKYLFRKEGQNVTLSCEQNLNHDAMYWYRQDPGQGLRLIYYSQIVNDFQKGDIAEGYSVSREKKESFPLTVTSAQKNPTAFYLCASSIDGLGSLYQPQHFGDGTRLSIL.

The chain uses TRBV7-9 and TRBJ1-4; maybe TRBD1 (5 bases). Germline loops: CDR1 SEHNR, CDR2 FQNEAQ (reference sequence). With 3 bases removed from V and 6 bases from J, the gap between germline ends came to 14 bases. The CDR3 is 15 amino acids. CDR3 sequence: CASSFASRTHEKLFF. For the CDR3, the DNA is TGTGCCAGCAGCTTTGCGAGCAGGACACATGAAAAACTGTTTTTT.

The chain links TRBV6-2 or TRBV6-3 to TRBJ1-1; D unresolved. Trimming shortened V by 2 bases and J by 4 bases, and 11 bases separated the two germline ends. CDR1 MNHEY and CDR2 SVGEGT come from the germline V gene. This CDR3 has 14 amino acids. CDR3 DNA sequence: TGTGCCAGCAGTTACGGGCACGAGGGCACTGAAGCTTTCTTT. Protein: CASSYGHEGTEAFF.

The rearrangement uses TRBV2 and TRBJ2-5; 8 bases align to TRBD2. This CDR3 spans 14 amino acids. Germline CDR1 SNHLY, CDR2 FYNNEI. After removal of 4 bases from V and 2 bases from J, the junction contained 3 bases not matched to a gene. The CDR3 DNA reads as TGTGCCAGCAGTGGGACTAGCAGGCAAGAGACCCAGTACTTC. Its translation is CASSGTSRQETQYF.

The chain has TRBV27 and TRBJ1-1; D possibly corresponds to TRBD1 (6 bases). Germline V gives CDR1 MNHEY, CDR2 SMNVEV (reference sequence). Between the trimmed V and J ends, which lost 2 bases and 0 bases, there was a span of 7 bases. This CDR3 is 14 amino acids long. This chain's CDR3 is CASSLGGMNTEAFF. The CDR3 coding sequence is TGTGCCAGCAGTTTAGGGGGCATGAACACTGAAGCTTTCTTT.

This chain uses TRBV7-9 with TRBJ2-5, with 7 bases that match TRBD1. Per germline, CDR1 SEHNR and CDR2 FQNEAQ (reference sequence). Trimming removed 5 bases from V and 5 bases from J; junction bases left unmatched: 11. The CDR3 spans 15 residues. For the CDR3, the DNA is TGTGCCAGCAGCGAAGAAAAGGGGGCAGGGGAGACCCAGTACTTC. Translated: CASSEEKGAGETQYF. Supplemented by reference TRBV7-9 and TRBJ2-5, the full variable domain reads DTGVSQNPRHKITKRGQNVTFRCDPISEHNRLYWYRQTLGQGPEFLTYFQNEAQLEKSRLLSDRFSAERPKGSFSTLEIQRTEQGDSAMYLCASSEEKGAGETQYFGPGTRLLVL.

The chain joins TRBV7-2 to TRBJ2-1; 11 bases match TRBD2. Trimming at V came to 2 bases and at J to 7 bases, leaving 10 bases not matched to a gene. The CDR3 has 17 residues. Germline CDR1 reads SGHTA; CDR2 reads FQGNSA. The CDR3: CASSLRPPSGRINEQFF. The CDR3 coding sequence is TGTGCCAGCAGCTTACGGCCTCCTAGCGGGAGGATAAATGAGCAGTTCTTC.

V gene TRBV6-5 combines with J gene TRBJ2-5, with TRBD2 as a possible D gene (5 bases). CDR3 length: 14 amino acids. The V gene lost 2 bases and the J gene lost 3 bases, with 10 bases spanning the gap. The V gene's germline CDR1 is MNHEY and CDR2 SVGAGI. The DNA for the CDR3 is TGTGCCAGCAGTTACGGTTACGGGGAAGAGACCCAGTACTTC. Its translation is CASSYGYGEETQYF.

This sequence joins TRBV6-5 and TRBJ2-7; D might be TRBD1 (6 bases). Germline values: CDR1 MNHEY, CDR2 SVGAGI. There are 14 residues in the CDR3. Trimming cost V 0 bases and J 3 bases, with 9 bases left between them. For the CDR3, the DNA is TGTGCCAGCAGTTACTCCTCGACAGGCTACGAGCAGTACTTC. This sequence encodes CASSYSSTGYEQYF.